This T cell receptor (beta chain) was documented in a study of cytomegalovirus exposure and HLA in healthy donors. Regarding the study as a whole: The only immune exposure information that was available was CMV serostatus. A highly shared variant cluster was judged a likely technical artifact. For most TCR sequences rarity was the rule, although some public TCRs occurred in many donors.

CDR1 is LNHDA and CDR2 is SQIVND in the germline V gene (reference sequence). Unmatched junction bases numbered 4, after V lost 5 bases and J lost 1 base. The CDR3 totals 14 residues. As regards this clone: Its antigen is unknown.

Vbeta (60) and Jbeta (13) primers were used in the PCR. The repertoire was sequenced with immunoSEQ multiplex PCR; TCRdb's copy has only in-frame clones and lacks some. The sample yields some 180,000 clones, about 85% seen once. Sequencing was carried out using PBMCs. This clonotype was obtained from a girl aged 5 to 17 in good health and CMV-seropositive. V is TRBV19 and J is TRBJ1-1; TRBD1 agrees at 7 bases. The CDR3 reads CASSSDRANTEAFF. In DNA form, the CDR3 reads TGTGCCAGTAGTTCCGACAGGGCGAACACTGAAGCTTTCTTT.